This T cell receptor (beta chain) is from a study of T-cell reconstitution after alpha-beta-depleted transplantation in children. This clonotype was seen repeatedly, ten times or more. The germline gives CDR1 SGHAT, CDR2 FQNNGV. V lost 0 bases to trimming and J lost 9 bases, with 15 bases between them. The CDR3 runs 15 residues. This sample's TCRbeta library carried unique molecular identifier barcodes. TCRdb processed the PCR reads anew with MiXCR; each CDR3 protein has one entry. Here the sample spans 150,000 to 250,000 distinct CDR3 sequences, roughly 15% being singletons. The chain uses TRBV11-2 and TRBJ2-1; D remains unclear. The receptor was derived from a human donor who donated a stem cell graft to a child with acute lymphoblastic leukemia. The sample in question was PBMCs from the stem cell graft donor, obtained from the stem cell graft. The CDR3 loop reads CASSLDLLVSGEQFF. CDR3 DNA sequence: TGTGCCAGCAGCTTAGATTTATTGGTTTCCGGTGAGCAGTTCTTC.